This T cell receptor (beta chain) originates from a study of lymphopenia after photon versus proton radiotherapy. Whole-study findings and limits: Photon-treated patients lost naive T cells and TCR diversity; proton-treated stayed stable.

The CDR3 totals 14 residues. Per the germline V gene, CDR1 is LGHNA and CDR2 is YNFKEQ. After removal of 3 bases from V and 7 bases from J, the junction contained 8 bases not matched to a gene. On this clone itself: Its antigen is still unknown.

Assay: immunoSEQ multiplex PCR; the TCRdb copy retains only in-frame clones and omits some. The data show roughly 67,000 clones, approximately 91% seen once. The gene calls are TRBV4-2 and TRBJ1-1; 7 bases are shared with TRBD1. This receptor was obtained from a woman in her seventies with pancreatic cancer. The sequencing used peripheral blood, collected from a patient treated with photon-based radiotherapy. DNA for the CDR3: TGTGCCAGCAGCCACGTCGGAGGGGGCGGTGAAGCTTTCTTT. This sequence encodes CASSHVGGGGEAFF.